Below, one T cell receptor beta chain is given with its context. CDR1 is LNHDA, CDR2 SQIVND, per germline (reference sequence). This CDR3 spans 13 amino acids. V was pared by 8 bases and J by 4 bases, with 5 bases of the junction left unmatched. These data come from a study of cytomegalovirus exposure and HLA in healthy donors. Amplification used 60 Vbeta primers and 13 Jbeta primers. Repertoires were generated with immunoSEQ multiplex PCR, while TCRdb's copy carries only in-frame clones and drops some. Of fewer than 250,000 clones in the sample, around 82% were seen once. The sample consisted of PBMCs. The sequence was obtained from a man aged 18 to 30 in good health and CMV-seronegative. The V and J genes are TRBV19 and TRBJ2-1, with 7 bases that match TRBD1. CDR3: CASQRGQYNEQFF. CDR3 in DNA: TGTGCCAGTCAAAGGGGACAGTACAATGAGCAGTTCTTC.